The TCR beta chain described here comes from a study of T-cell reconstitution after alpha-beta-depleted transplantation in children. The study, taken as a whole, reports: It was reported that alpha-beta T cells came from several hundred expanded graft clones (about two months after transplant).

As it was prepared, the TCRbeta library received unique molecular identifiers. TCRdb re-derived calls from the PCR reads in MiXCR, one entry per CDR3 protein. The sample holds 450,000 to 600,000 distinct CDR3 sequences, 8% to 11% seen once. The germline CDR1 and CDR2 sequences are SGHRS and YFSETQ. V shed 3 bases and J 0 bases; nucleotides not matched to a gene: 6. This CDR3 is built from 15 residues. Turning to this clonotype: Its antigen is not identified.

The chain couples TRBV5-1 to TRBJ2-7; 7 bases are shared with TRBD1. The sample here was PBMCs, taken before TCRalphabeta/CD19-depleted stem cell transplant. This receptor was taken from a child aged 2 to 9 with inherited bone marrow failure, due to receive a stem cell transplant. The CDR3 sequence is CASSWGTVSSYEQYF. The CDR3 bases are TGCGCCAGCAGCTGGGGGACAGTGAGCTCCTACGAGCAGTACTTC.